The 19 T cell receptor beta chains below all came from one sample that was sequenced in a study of T cells after yellow fever vaccination. A single record per CDR3 protein comes from TCRdb applying MiXCR to the 5' RACE reads. The data show about 310,000 distinct CDR3 sequences, with 3.6% seen just once and about 25% held by the top ten. The sample in question was PBMCs, obtained on the day of the yellow fever booster vaccination. The receptor source for this set is a young man who received the YFV17D yellow fever vaccine.

The sample holds many counts of this clonotype. V is TRBV28 and J is TRBJ2-7, with 7 bases lining up with TRBD2. The CDR3 sequence is 17 residues long. CDR1 MDHEN and CDR2 SYDVKM come from the germline V gene. The V segment lost 5 bases and the J segment 3 bases; nucleotides outside the gene matches: 16. This CDR3 is CASSSPGREGDYYEQYV. The CDR3 DNA follows: TGTGCCAGCAGTAGCCCGGGCAGGGAGGGAGACTACTACGAGCAGTACGTC.

This clonotype was seen a handful of times. This chain uses TRBV7-8 with TRBJ1-5; D is perhaps TRBD1 (5 bases). The CDR3 is 16 amino acids. Germline V gives CDR1 SGHVS, CDR2 FQNEAQ. V was cut by 7 bases and J by 4 bases, with 20 bases left in between. CDR3 protein: CASTLGVVGINQPQHF. CDR3 nucleotide sequence: TGTGCCAGCACCCTAGGGGTTGTGGGGATTAATCAGCCCCAGCATTTT. The entire variable domain, with the rest obtained from reference TRBV7-8 and TRBJ1-5, is as follows: GAGVSQSPRYKVAKRGQDVALRCDPISGHVSLFWYQQALGQGPEFLTYFQNEAQLDKSGLPSDRFFAERPEGSVSTLKIQRTQQEDSAVYLCASTLGVVGINQPQHFGDGTRLSIL.

The V gene is TRBV4-2, the J gene TRBJ2-5; 11 bases are shared with TRBD2. CDR1 is LGHNA and CDR2 is YNFKEQ in the germline V gene. The CDR3 contains 16 residues. J was trimmed by 3 bases and V by 3 bases; bases with no gene match: 6. CDR3 sequence reads: CASSQKGTSGEETQYF. The CDR3 region has the DNA TGTGCCAGCAGCCAGAAGGGGACTAGCGGTGAAGAGACCCAGTACTTC.

The table lists this clonotype with many counts. The rearrangement uses TRBV18 and TRBJ2-3; 8 nucleotides align to TRBD2. The CDR3 consists of 16 residues. Germline lookup yields CDR1 KGHSH and CDR2 LQKENI. Germline trimming cut 1 base from V and 2 bases from J; bases unmatched to any gene: 5. The CDR3 sequence is CASSPRVAGNTDTQYF. The CDR3 DNA is TGTGCCAGCTCACCACGGGTAGCGGGGAACACAGATACGCAGTATTTT.

To note about this clonotype: No DNA is shown, since the ends of the CDR3 on it are uncertain; the CDR3 is the one TCRdb lists. The CDR3 here is CASSLINFGAGGGYTF. J is TRBJ1-2 and V is TRBV4-3; the table assigns TRBD1, which was not confirmed against the DNA. Ends included, the CDR3 has 16 residues. Germline CDR1 and CDR2: LGHNA and YSLEER.

This clonotype occurred a few times. The V call is TRBV2, the J call TRBJ1-1; 11 bases agree with TRBD1. The V gene end was trimmed by 7 bases and the J gene end by 4 bases; junction bases not matched to a gene: 14. The CDR3 is 17 amino acids. CDR1 is SNHLY, CDR2 FYNNEI, per germline. This chain's CDR3 is CASNGGAGQGDGTEAFF. Here the CDR3 DNA reads TGTGCCAGCAACGGCGGCGCGGGACAGGGGGACGGCACTGAAGCTTTCTTT.

This clonotype has ten or more counts. The chain links TRBV3-1 to TRBJ2-3; 8 positions match TRBD2. The CDR3 has 16 residues. Trimming removed 1 base from V and 5 bases from J; junction bases left unmatched: 8. The germline CDR1 and CDR2 sequences are LGHDT and YNNKEL (reference sequence). The CDR3: CASSQVAGGAGDTQYF. The DNA of the CDR3 is TGTGCCAGCAGCCAAGTAGCCGGGGGGGCCGGAGATACGCAGTATTTT.

The rearrangement links TRBV7-2 to TRBJ1-5, with 10 bases that match TRBD1. V was pared by 6 bases and J by 2 bases, with 1 base of the junction left unmatched. Germline loops: CDR1 SGHTA, CDR2 FQGNSA. The CDR3 spans 14 residues. The CDR3 loop is CASRTGGGNQPQHF. The CDR3 DNA reads as TGTGCCAGCAGGACAGGGGGCGGCAATCAGCCCCAGCATTTT.

Many counts were recorded for this clonotype. This chain links TRBV7-8 with TRBJ2-3; tentatively, D is TRBD1 or TRBD2 (5 bases each). V lost 5 bases, J lost 4 bases, and 16 bases lay in between. Germline lookup yields CDR1 SGHVS and CDR2 FQNEAQ. This CDR3 comprises 15 residues. The chain's CDR3 is CASSPPGRKADTQYF. The DNA of the CDR3 is TGTGCCAGCAGCCCGCCGGGGCGCAAAGCAGATACGCAGTATTTT.

In nucleotides, the CDR3 is TGTGCCAGCAGGTCGTCCAGGGTGTCGGGAGAGACCCAGTACTTC. Residues: CASRSSRVSGETQYF. This chain uses TRBV7-6 with TRBJ2-5; maybe TRBD1 (5 bases). The germline V and J ends were trimmed by 6 bases and 4 bases, with 18 bases remaining between them. This CDR3 comprises 15 residues. Germline V gene sequence: CDR1 SGHVS, CDR2 FNYEAQ.

This clonotype was counted ten times or more. The chain uses TRBV5-1 and TRBJ2-2; TRBD1 aligns across 7 bases. The V and J ends lost 3 bases and 0 bases, in that order; junction bases with no gene match: 2. The CDR3 sequence is 15 residues long. The germline V gene has CDR1 SGHRS and CDR2 YFSETQ. CDR3 sequence: CASSYQGANTGELFF. Here the CDR3 DNA reads TGCGCCAGCAGCTACCAGGGGGCGAACACCGGGGAGCTGTTTTTT.

The rearrangement links TRBV20-1 to TRBJ2-5; 12 bases line up with TRBD2. The CDR3 length is 14 residues. The germline V gene has CDR1 DFQATT and CDR2 SNEGSKA (reference sequence). J lost 2 bases, V lost 6 bases, and 4 bases had no gene match. The CDR3 coding sequence is TGCAGTGCAAGTCTAGCGGGGGGGCAAGAGACCCAGTACTTC. Its protein is CSASLAGGQETQYF.

This clonotype showed up many times. The chain combines TRBV13 with TRBJ2-5; D is possibly TRBD2 (6 bases). V was clipped by 5 bases and J by 0 bases, with 7 bases between them. The CDR3 runs to 13 residues. The V gene's germline CDR1 is PRHDT and CDR2 FYEKMQ (reference sequence). CDR3 protein: CASSRGNQETQYF. In nucleotides, the CDR3 is TGTGCCAGCAGCCGGGGGAACCAAGAGACCCAGTACTTC.

This clonotype has more than one count but fewer than ten. The chain joins TRBV27 to TRBJ1-1, with D unresolved. Germline V gene data show CDR1 as MNHEY and CDR2 as SMNVEV (reference sequence). V was trimmed by 2 bases and J by 7 bases, leaving 14 bases between them. The length of the CDR3 is 14 residues. CDR3 in amino acids: CASSLRRVGDEAFF. For the CDR3, the DNA is TGTGCCAGCAGTTTACGGAGGGTTGGGGATGAAGCTTTCTTT.

This clonotype was seen ten or more times. This sequence joins TRBV5-1 and TRBJ1-2, with 11 bases that match TRBD1. Trimming removed 3 bases from V and 8 bases from J; junction bases left unmatched: 15. The CDR3 contains 17 residues. From germline, CDR1 is SGHRS and CDR2 YFSETQ. CDR3 sequence reads: CASSSGQGAHPPGGYTF. CDR3 in DNA: TGCGCCAGCAGCTCCGGACAGGGGGCGCACCCGCCGGGCGGCTACACCTTC. Together with reference TRBV5-1 and TRBJ1-2, the CDR3 gives the full variable domain: KAGVTQTPRYLIKTRGQQVTLSCSPISGHRSVSWYQQTPGQGLQFLFEYFSETQRNKGNFPGRFSGRQFSNSRSEMNVSTLELGDSALYLCASSSGQGAHPPGGYTFGSGTRLTVV.

In its sample, this clonotype was seen many times. CDR3 protein: CANDFGGSGNTIYF. The CDR3 coding sequence is TGTGCCAATGATTTCGGGGGTTCAGGAAACACCATATATTTT. V and J are TRBV7-3 and TRBJ1-3, with D perhaps matching TRBD1 (5 bases). Germline CDR1 SGHTA, CDR2 FQGTGA. The V and J ends lost 10 bases and 4 bases respectively, with 17 bases between them. CDR3 length: 14 amino acids.

This clonotype was counted only a few times. V gene TRBV7-2 combines with J gene TRBJ2-2; D remains ambiguous. The CDR3 loop spans 15 amino acids. V was pared by 0 bases and J by 4 bases, with 9 bases between. The germline V gene encodes CDR1 SGHTA and CDR2 FQGNSA. CDR3 protein: CASSLAIQPTGELFF. CDR3 coding DNA: TGTGCCAGCAGCTTAGCGATACAGCCCACCGGGGAGCTGTTTTTT.

This clonotype was detected ten times or more. CDR3 DNA sequence: TGTGCCAGCAGCCAAGTTGACGGAACTGAAGCTTTCTTT. Amino acid sequence: CASSQVDGTEAFF. The rearrangement uses TRBV3-1 and TRBJ1-1; no firm D call. With 1 base removed from V and 5 bases from J, the gap between germline ends came to 8 bases. Germline values: CDR1 LGHDT, CDR2 YNNKEL (reference sequence). This CDR3 contains 13 residues.

The rearrangement joins TRBV29-1 to TRBJ2-1, with D unclear. Trimming removed 1 base from V and 0 bases from J, with 16 bases in between. Germline-derived CDR1 and CDR2 are SQVTM and ANQGSEA. CDR3 length equals 17 residues. The CDR3 region is CSVEGGWSVSSYNEQFF. The CDR3 DNA reads TGCAGCGTTGAAGGGGGATGGTCGGTCAGCTCCTACAATGAGCAGTTCTTC.